This T cell receptor (beta chain) was observed in a study of technical replicates of blood from several donors. Germline values: CDR1 SGHRS, CDR2 YFSETQ. The CDR3 is 14 amino acids. Trimming cost V 2 bases and J 2 bases, with 7 bases left between them. Here immunoSEQ multiplex PCR was the method, and the copy in TCRdb shows in-frame clones only, minus some. The sample yields roughly 9,900 clones, around 94% seen once. The chain joins TRBV5-1 to TRBJ2-2; the D gene is possibly TRBD2 (5 bases). The source of this sequence is a human donor in good health. The sequenced material came from PBMCs. CDR3 bases: TGCGCCAGCAGCTTAAGGACTAACACCGGGGAGCTGTTTTTT. This sequence encodes CASSLRTNTGELFF.